A single sample is the source of the 27 T cell receptor beta chains below, sequenced in a study of T cells in Graves' hyperthyroidism and ophthalmopathy. TCR beta CDR3 regions were amplified from RNA. First-round RT-PCR of the TCR CDR3 relied on the HTBI primer set. TCRdb reprocessed the multiplex PCR reads with MiXCR, giving one entry per CDR3 protein. This sample has about 200,000 distinct CDR3 sequences, with about 17% found just once. The sample consisted of blood. The source is a woman in her 50s with Graves' hyperthyroidism.

This clonotype has ten or more counts. The V and J genes are TRBV2 and TRBJ2-1; 8 bases line up with TRBD2. Losses at the gene ends were 7 bases for V and 1 base for J; bases not matched to a gene: 9. Germline values: CDR1 SNHLY, CDR2 FYNNEI. The CDR3 covers 16 residues. CDR3 sequence (DNA): TGTGCCAGCACTACACAAGCGGGAGTATCCTACAATGAGCAGTTCTTC. Translated: CASTTQAGVSYNEQFF.

The rearrangement uses TRBV9 and TRBJ2-7, with TRBD2 matching over 8 bases. CDR1 SGDLS and CDR2 YYNGEE come from the germline V gene. V was clipped by 3 bases and J by 2 bases; unmatched bases: 7. The CDR3 has 15 residues. CDR3 protein: CASSAGGDVTYEQYF. CDR3 nucleotide sequence: TGTGCCAGCAGCGCCGGGGGGGACGTAACCTACGAGCAGTACTTC.

This clonotype has only a few counts. This chain uses TRBV4-1 with TRBJ2-7, with TRBD1 as a possible D gene (7 bases). V lost 4 bases and J 2 bases, leaving 15 bases between the germline ends. The CDR3 loop spans 15 amino acids. Germline-derived CDR1 and CDR2 are MGHRA and YSYEKL. CDR3 region: CASSLRGTDTYEQYF. The CDR3 DNA sequence: TGCGCCAGCAGCCTGCGCGGGACAGATACCTACGAGCAGTACTTC.

This clonotype came up many times. The chain is built from TRBV3-1 and TRBJ2-3; D is possibly TRBD2 (6 bases). Germline CDR1 and CDR2: LGHDT and YNNKEL (reference sequence). V was shortened by 0 bases and J by 5 bases, with 18 bases between the two germline ends. The CDR3 is 17 amino acids. CDR3 residues: CASSQDTGSGSVDTQYF. As DNA, the CDR3 is TGTGCCAGCAGCCAAGATACGGGGAGCGGGTCGGTAGATACGCAGTATTTT.

In its sample, this clonotype was seen many times. J is TRBJ2-1 and V is TRBV14; a possible D gene is TRBD1 (6 bases). The V gene's germline CDR1 is SGHDN and CDR2 FVKESK. CDR3 length: 16 amino acids. Trimming removed 2 bases at V and 0 bases at J, with 11 bases between. CDR3 nucleotides: TGTGCCAGCAGCCAAATATGGGACACCTCCTACAATGAGCAGTTCTTC. Translation: CASSQIWDTSYNEQFF.

The table lists this clonotype with many counts. This CDR3 is CASSSSGSVADTQYF. In nucleotides, the CDR3 is TGTGCCAGCAGCTCTAGCGGGAGCGTGGCAGATACGCAGTATTTT. This chain joins TRBV7-2 and TRBJ2-3; 10 bases agree with TRBD2. The germline V gene encodes CDR1 SGHTA and CDR2 FQGNSA. The CDR3 spans 15 residues. Trimming removed 4 bases from V and 4 bases from J; junction bases left unmatched: 5.

This clonotype turned up a few times. The V call is TRBV20-1, the J call TRBJ2-3, with D possibly TRBD2 on 6 matching bases. CDR1 and CDR2 (germline): DFQATT, SNEGSKA (reference sequence). The CDR3 has 14 amino acids. V was pared by 4 bases and J by 3 bases, with 14 bases between. The CDR3 is CSANRAGTTDTQYF. The CDR3 DNA reads TGCAGTGCTAATCGGGCAGGGACTACAGATACGCAGTATTTT.

This clonotype was counted ten times or more. V gene TRBV2 combines with J gene TRBJ2-7; unclear D gene. The CDR3 contains 15 residues. CDR1 is SNHLY and CDR2 is FYNNEI in the germline V gene. Trimming took off 7 bases at V and 6 bases at J, with 22 bases between the two ends. In DNA, the CDR3 is TGTGCCAGCAACTGGGGTCGGTGGGATGAAGGCGAGCAGTACTTC. Encoded protein: CASNWGRWDEGEQYF.

The genes are TRBV9 and TRBJ2-3; D is unresolved. The V gene's germline CDR1 is SGDLS and CDR2 YYNGEE. The CDR3 runs 16 residues. Trimming left V 3 bases short and J 1 base short, with 15 bases between. The CDR3 loop reads CASSAATRGGTDTQYF. CDR3 DNA: TGTGCCAGCAGCGCGGCGACCCGTGGAGGCACAGATACGCAGTATTTT.

This clonotype was observed many times. At one end, the junction sequence differs from germline, possibly due to a read error. This chain uses TRBV7-7 with TRBJ2-1, with 12 bases lining up with TRBD2. The CDR3 has 16 amino acids. Germline assignment: CDR1 SSHAT and CDR2 FNYEAQ (reference sequence). The CDR3 region has the DNA TGTGCTAGCAGCTTAGCGTCTGGGACTAGCGGGTATGAGCAGTTCTTC. Translating gives CASSLASGTSGYEQFF.

In its sample, this clonotype was seen many times. J is TRBJ2-7 and V is TRBV20-1; 8 bases map to TRBD2. This CDR3 contains 13 residues. Germline CDR1 reads DFQATT; CDR2 reads SNEGSKA (reference sequence). Trimming cost V 5 bases and J 4 bases; bases outside gene matches: 7. The CDR3 sequence is CSAHSGSGYEQYF. CDR3 DNA: TGCAGTGCTCACAGCGGGAGTGGATACGAGCAGTACTTC.

This clonotype was found many times. The chain couples TRBV3-1 to TRBJ2-5, with D possibly being TRBD2 (6 bases). V was cut by 3 bases and J by 7 bases, with 15 bases left in between. Germline loops: CDR1 LGHDT, CDR2 YNNKEL (reference sequence). CDR3 length: 14 residues. The CDR3 here is CASSHAGQGVTQYF. As DNA, the CDR3 is TGTGCCAGCAGCCACGCGGGGCAGGGTGTGACCCAGTACTTC.

This clonotype was seen repeatedly, ten times or more. This chain connects TRBV27 to TRBJ2-1; 14 bases are a match to TRBD2. The V gene end was trimmed by 6 bases and the J gene end by 2 bases; junction bases not matched to a gene: 9. In germline, CDR1 is MNHEY, CDR2 SMNVEV (reference sequence). CDR3 length: 18 amino acids. CDR3 in DNA: TGTGCCAGCAGCGCCGGGACTAGCGGGAGTGGCACCTACAATGAGCAGTTCTTC. The encoded protein is CASSAGTSGSGTYNEQFF.

This chain joins TRBV30 and TRBJ2-2; the D gene is possibly TRBD2 (6 bases). CDR1 and CDR2 (germline): GTSNPN, SVGIG (reference sequence). CDR3 length equals 15 residues. Trimming shortened V by 0 bases and J by 5 bases, and 13 bases separated the two germline ends. The CDR3 region is CAWSVSGASTGELFF. The DNA of the CDR3 is TGTGCCTGGAGTGTCTCGGGAGCTAGTACCGGGGAGCTGTTTTTT.

This clonotype was observed many times. The chain uses TRBV20-1 and TRBJ1-6; D is possibly TRBD1 (5 bases). Trimming cost V 5 bases and J 7 bases, with 12 bases left between them. The length of the CDR3 is 13 residues. The germline V gene has CDR1 DFQATT and CDR2 SNEGSKA (reference sequence). For the CDR3, the DNA is TGCAGTGCTGAGGGGCTGGGGAATTCACCCCTCCACTTT. This encodes CSAEGLGNSPLHF.

The table lists this clonotype with many counts. The chain recombines TRBV6-1 with TRBJ2-5; D uncertain. From germline, CDR1 is MNHNS and CDR2 SASEGT. V lost 2 bases, J lost 4 bases, and 8 bases lay in between. This CDR3 comprises 13 residues. The CDR3 here is CASSEWSGETQYF. CDR3 nucleotides: TGTGCCAGCAGTGAATGGTCAGGAGAGACCCAGTACTTC.

This clonotype was detected only a few times. This rearrangement joins TRBV20-1 to TRBJ2-7; 15 bases are a match to TRBD2. CDR3 length: 18 amino acids. Germline V CDR1 and CDR2: DFQATT, SNEGSKA (reference sequence). The J segment lost 7 bases and the V segment lost 1 base, leaving 14 bases of the junction unmatched. In DNA form, the CDR3 reads TGCAGTGCTAGAGGGGTCGGGACTAGCGGGAGGCGTGTTGGGGAGCAGTACTTC. This encodes CSARGVGTSGRRVGEQYF.

The chain joins TRBV20-1 to TRBJ2-1; D tentatively fits TRBD1 or TRBD2 (5 bases each). Germline CDR1 and CDR2: DFQATT and SNEGSKA (reference sequence). There are 11 residues in the CDR3. With 7 bases removed from V and 4 bases from J, the gap between germline ends came to 8 bases. Here the CDR3 DNA reads TGCAGTGGGGGGAGATACAATGAGCAGTTCTTC. Protein product: CSGGRYNEQFF.

The CDR3 bases are TGCGCCAGCAGCTTTTCAGCGGGAGTTTACAATGAGCAGTTCTTC. Protein sequence: CASSFSAGVYNEQFF. The chain uses TRBV5-1 and TRBJ2-1; TRBD2 aligns across 8 bases. The germline gives CDR1 SGHRS, CDR2 YFSETQ. The CDR3 length is 15 residues. V shed 2 bases and J 4 bases; nucleotides not matched to a gene: 5. The full variable domain, its missing parts supplied by reference TRBV5-1 and TRBJ2-1, is KAGVTQTPRYLIKTRGQQVTLSCSPISGHRSVSWYQQTPGQGLQFLFEYFSETQRNKGNFPGRFSGRQFSNSRSEMNVSTLELGDSALYLCASSFSAGVYNEQFFGPGTRLTVL.

This chain links TRBV11-2 with TRBJ2-5, with D tentatively TRBD1 (6 bases). This CDR3 has 13 amino acids. Trimming took off 7 bases at V and 7 bases at J, with 16 bases between the two ends. Per the germline V gene, CDR1 is SGHAT and CDR2 is FQNNGV. CDR3 bases: TGTGCCAGCACCCCCCCAGGGGTAGGGACCCAGTACTTC. This codes for CASTPPGVGTQYF.

The V gene is TRBV6-9, the J gene TRBJ2-5; D gene uncertain. This CDR3 has 12 residues. CDR1 MNHGY and CDR2 SVAAGI come from the germline V gene. V dropped 4 bases and J dropped 5 bases, with 8 bases sitting between them. CDR3 coding DNA: TGTGCCAGCAGTTCCATTGGGGAGACCCAGTACTTC. Its translation is CASSSIGETQYF.

This clonotype was observed many times. The rearrangement links TRBV27 to TRBJ2-7; tentative D call: TRBD2 (6 bases). Germline V CDR1 and CDR2: MNHEY, SMNVEV (reference sequence). This CDR3 has 15 residues. Trimming cost V 6 bases and J 1 base, with 16 bases left between them. The CDR3 DNA follows: TGTGCCAGCAGCACTGTAACGGGACTTTCCTACGAGCAGTACTTC. Amino acids: CASSTVTGLSYEQYF.

A few counts support this clonotype. The chain combines TRBV10-3 with TRBJ2-7; maybe TRBD2 (5 bases). Germline V gene data show CDR1 as ENHRY and CDR2 as SYGVKD. With 4 bases removed from V and 4 bases from J, the gap between germline ends came to 11 bases. The CDR3 spans 13 residues. Here the CDR3 DNA reads TGTGCCATCAGTGGGGTGGACTCATACGAGCAGTACTTC. This sequence encodes CAISGVDSYEQYF.

Note on this clonotype: Sequence at one end of the junction differs from germline and may be a read error. CDR3 DNA: TGCACCAGCAGCCAAGGCCCCGGGAGCAATCAGCCCCAGCATTTT. Residues: CTSSQGPGSNQPQHF. This sequence joins TRBV4-1 and TRBJ1-5; unclear D gene. The CDR3 has 15 amino acids. Germline V CDR1 and CDR2: MGHRA, YSYEKL.

This clonotype was counted at least ten times. The rearrangement joins TRBV2 to TRBJ1-5; D might be TRBD1 (6 bases). This CDR3 is 15 amino acids long. CDR1 SNHLY and CDR2 FYNNEI come from the germline V gene. Trimming stripped 2 bases from V and 6 bases from J, with 14 bases between. CDR3 sequence reads: CASSESPLGGQPQHF. For the CDR3, the DNA is TGTGCCAGCAGTGAATCCCCTTTAGGGGGTCAGCCCCAGCATTTT.

In its sample, this clonotype was seen many times. The rearrangement uses TRBV2 and TRBJ2-7; D is undetermined. CDR3 length equals 12 residues. The V end was cut by 3 bases, the J end by 4 bases, with 7 bases between. The V gene's germline CDR1 is SNHLY and CDR2 FYNNEI. CDR3 region: CASSDYGYEQYF. The CDR3 DNA reads TGTGCCAGCAGTGATTACGGGTACGAGCAGTACTTC.

This clonotype has a count of ten or more. The chain uses TRBV7-8 and TRBJ2-1, with 9 bases aligning to TRBD2. CDR1 is SGHVS, CDR2 FQNEAQ, per germline. This CDR3 comprises 16 residues. Trimming took 5 bases from V and 8 from J; bases not matched to a gene: 13. This CDR3 is CASSDRSGSRFHEQFF. The CDR3 DNA sequence: TGTGCCAGCAGCGACCGTAGCGGGAGCAGGTTCCATGAGCAGTTCTTC.